This T cell receptor (beta chain) was sequenced for a study of blood T cell repertoires in COVID-19. Study overall: The cDNA or gDNA used as material had been derived from T cells, B-cell-depleted T cells, or PBMCs.

Original analysis: Quantification of nucleated cells was approximated via reference gene primer amplification. Method: immunoSEQ multiplex PCR; TCRdb's copy keeps in-frame clones and lacks some. V and J calls and clone size come straight from that table; D and trimming were deduced from the DNA. The table records some 76,000 clones, around 80% of them present only once. Seattle researchers signed up patients amid active infection and tracked them longitudinally. This TCR was sampled from a man aged 50 to 60 with COVID-19, enrolled during active disease. Material for sequencing was peripheral blood.

In nucleotides, the CDR3 is TGTGCCAGCACTCTCGTAGGGACAGGAGAGCAGTACTTC. Translating gives CASTLVGTGEQYF. The chain recombines TRBV6-6 with TRBJ2-7; 8 nucleotides match TRBD1. V trimming: 7 bases; J trimming: 7 bases; junction bases outside the gene matches: 9. This CDR3 spans 13 amino acids. Germline loops: CDR1 MNHNY, CDR2 SVGAGI (reference sequence).